This T cell receptor (beta chain) originates from a study of Graves' ophthalmopathy and Graves' hyperthyroidism. At the level of the study: Peripheral blood sampling occurred at initial diagnosis, before any treatment. The study's findings and limits: Cross-validated, the 13-signature model showed 87.88%/81.08% sensitivity/specificity, and 80%/75% in the test set. Ophthalmopathy progression predictions by the model showed about 79% specificity and roughly 71% sensitivity.

RNA transcripts were the template, and TCR beta CDR3 regions were amplified from them. The first-round RT-PCR employed HTBI primers together with the Qiagen OneStep RT-PCR kit. A multiplex PCR was then performed as the second round. Each CDR3 protein gets one entry after TCRdb re-called the multiplex PCR reads with MiXCR. The data contain a few hundred thousand distinct CDR3 sequences, 15% to 20% of them singletons. V lost 4 bases, J lost 7 bases, and 10 bases stayed unmatched. Germline CDR1 and CDR2: MNHEY and SMNVEV (reference sequence). The CDR3 sequence is 16 residues long. Comment on this clonotype: Its antigen is currently unknown.

Hyperthyroidism showing no ophthalmopathy within 18 months of follow-up was stable. The J gene is TRBJ1-6, the V gene TRBV27; 7 bases fit TRBD1. The specimen was peripheral blood. The TCR originated in an adult woman with stable Graves' hyperthyroidism. The CDR3 region is CASSYNRDRRNSPLHF. The CDR3 DNA sequence: TGTGCCAGCAGTTACAACCGGGACAGAAGAAATTCACCCCTCCACTTT.